This TCR beta chain derives from a study of beta chain features in type 1 diabetes. Regarding the study as a whole: Shortening that was moderate but significant affected the TCRB CDR3s of Type 1 diabetes patients in all four CD4+ subsets.

The length of the CDR3 is 13 residues. CDR1 is SGHRS and CDR2 is YFSETQ in the germline V gene. V was cut by 0 bases and J by 10 bases, with 13 bases left in between. All of the isolated RNA was reverse transcribed, so expressed TCRB transcripts were sequenced. Deep immunoSEQ sequencing covered naive, central memory and regulatory T cell samples. Sequencing was performed with immunoSEQ multiplex PCR; in TCRdb, only in-frame clones are kept and a portion is missing. The sample has 40,000 or so clones; over 60% are singletons. As concerns this clone: The antigen is unknown.

Only one heparinised blood draw was taken per donor, and its volume averaged about 116 mL. The chain joins TRBV5-1 to TRBJ1-1; D might be TRBD1 (6 bases). Sequencing input: Tregs from blood. The sequence came from a woman between 18 and 29 years old with type 1 diabetes. The CDR3 loop reads CASSLGDKRVAFF. The CDR3 nucleotides are TGCGCCAGCAGCTTGGGGGACAAGAGGGTAGCTTTCTTT. The full variable domain, in which reference TRBV5-1 and TRBJ1-1 provide the parts outside the CDR3, is KAGVTQTPRYLIKTRGQQVTLSCSPISGHRSVSWYQQTPGQGLQFLFEYFSETQRNKGNFPGRFSGRQFSNSRSEMNVSTLELGDSALYLCASSLGDKRVAFFGQGTRLTVV.